This TCR beta chain comes out of a study of T cell responses to AZD1222 COVID-19 vaccine. Notes on the study in general: Only five to seven individuals given AZD1222 were seropositive at baseline. Distributed over spike, vaccine-associated CD4 TCRs predominated at 160-218 and 743-854.

The germline V gene encodes CDR1 KGHSH and CDR2 LQKENI. V gave up 2 bases and J gave up 2 bases, with 15 bases separating them. This CDR3 has 16 residues. As concerns this clone: Its antigen is as yet unknown.

Assay: immunoSEQ multiplex PCR; the TCRdb copy retains only in-frame clones and omits some. The profile shows roughly 150,000 clones, 85% to 95% of them singletons. The chain has TRBV18 and TRBJ1-2, with D perhaps TRBD1 (5 bases). This TCR was recovered from an adult in good health. Sequenced here: peripheral blood, sampled on day 0 of AZD1222 vaccination. CDR3 amino acids: CASSPDKTVLNYGYTF. In DNA, the CDR3 is TGTGCCAGCTCACCAGACAAGACAGTTCTAAACTATGGCTACACCTTC.